The T cell receptor beta chain under discussion was sequenced for a study of blood T cells in healthy people across ages. Study conclusions and caveats: PBMCs left unsorted prevented a conclusive naive versus antigen-experienced comparison.

Trimming took 6 bases from V and 13 from J, leaving 28 bases between them. This CDR3 spans 16 amino acids. CDR1 is MDHEN and CDR2 is SYDVKM in the germline V gene. Primed by a sample-barcoded 5' primer and a J-beta primer mix, a second PCR proceeded for about 6 to 11 cycles. Per sample, CDR3-containing paired-end reads numbered at least 2.5 million. TCRdb fed the 5' RACE reads into MiXCR, producing one record per CDR3 protein. The sample comprises hundreds of thousands of distinct CDR3 sequences, 53% of which are singletons, and roughly two fifths rests with the top ten. As to this clonotype: Its cognate antigen is unknown.

The clonotype comes from a man older than 75 in good health. V gene TRBV28 combines with J gene TRBJ2-1; a weak D match, TRBD2 (7 bases). Material: blood. CDR3 sequence reads: CASRAILGARRETQFF. The CDR3 DNA sequence: TGTGCCAGCAGAGCCATTCTGGGGGCAAGGCGGGAGACCCAGTTCTTC.